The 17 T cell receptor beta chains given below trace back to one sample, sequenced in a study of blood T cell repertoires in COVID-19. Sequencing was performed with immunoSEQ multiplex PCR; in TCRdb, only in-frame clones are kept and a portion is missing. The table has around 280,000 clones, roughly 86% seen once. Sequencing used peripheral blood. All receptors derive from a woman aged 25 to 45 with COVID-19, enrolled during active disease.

The CDR3 DNA follows: TGTGCCACCGAACCAGGGCGCGGCTACACCTTC. Translated, it gives CATEPGRGYTF. V usage is TRBV7-9 and J usage is TRBJ1-2, with a tentative D call TRBD1 (5 bases). Trimming shortened V by 10 bases and J by 8 bases, and 14 bases separated the two germline ends. The length of the CDR3 is 11 residues. Germline assignment: CDR1 SEHNR and CDR2 FQNEAQ (reference sequence).

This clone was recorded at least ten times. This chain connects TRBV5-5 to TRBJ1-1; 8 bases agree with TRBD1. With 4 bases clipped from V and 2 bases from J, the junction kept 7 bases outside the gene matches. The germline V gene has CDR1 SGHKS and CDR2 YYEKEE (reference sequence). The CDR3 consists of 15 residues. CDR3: CASSLRTGYNTEAFF. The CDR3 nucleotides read TGTGCCAGCAGCCTAAGGACAGGGTACAACACTGAAGCTTTCTTT.

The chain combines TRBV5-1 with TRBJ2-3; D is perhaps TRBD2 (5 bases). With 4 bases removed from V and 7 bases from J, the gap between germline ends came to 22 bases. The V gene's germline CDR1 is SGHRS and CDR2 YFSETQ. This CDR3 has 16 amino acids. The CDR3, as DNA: TGCGCCAGCAGCGGAACCCTAAGCGGATATTTGAATACGCAGTATTTT. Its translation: CASSGTLSGYLNTQYF. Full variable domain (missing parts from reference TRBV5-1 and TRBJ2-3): KAGVTQTPRYLIKTRGQQVTLSCSPISGHRSVSWYQQTPGQGLQFLFEYFSETQRNKGNFPGRFSGRQFSNSRSEMNVSTLELGDSALYLCASSGTLSGYLNTQYFGPGTRLTVL.

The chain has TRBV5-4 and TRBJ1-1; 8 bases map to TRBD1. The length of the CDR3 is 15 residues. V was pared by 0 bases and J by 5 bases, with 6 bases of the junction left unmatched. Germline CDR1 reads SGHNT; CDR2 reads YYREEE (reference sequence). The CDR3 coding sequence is TGTGCCAGCAGCTTGGGGACAGGGAAAGGAACTGAAGCTTTCTTT. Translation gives CASSLGTGKGTEAFF.

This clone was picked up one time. CDR3: CASAIGAIDEKLFF. The CDR3 DNA reads as TGTGCCAGCGCCATTGGAGCTATCGATGAAAAACTGTTTTTT. The chain carries TRBV6-4 and TRBJ1-4; D is unclear. This CDR3 has 14 residues. The germline gives CDR1 MRHNA, CDR2 SNTAGT. Between the trimmed V and J ends, which lost 8 bases and 6 bases, there was a span of 16 bases.

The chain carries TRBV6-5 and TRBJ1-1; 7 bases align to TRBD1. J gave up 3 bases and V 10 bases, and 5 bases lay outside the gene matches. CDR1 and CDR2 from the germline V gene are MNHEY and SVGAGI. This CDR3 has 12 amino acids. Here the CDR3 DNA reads TGTGCCACCGCGACAGGGTACACTGAAGCTTTCTTT. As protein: CATATGYTEAFF.

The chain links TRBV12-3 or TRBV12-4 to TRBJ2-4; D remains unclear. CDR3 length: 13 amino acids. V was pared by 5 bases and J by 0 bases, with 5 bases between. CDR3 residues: CASSQLAKNIQYF. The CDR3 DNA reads TGTGCCAGCAGTCAATTAGCCAAAAACATTCAGTACTTC.

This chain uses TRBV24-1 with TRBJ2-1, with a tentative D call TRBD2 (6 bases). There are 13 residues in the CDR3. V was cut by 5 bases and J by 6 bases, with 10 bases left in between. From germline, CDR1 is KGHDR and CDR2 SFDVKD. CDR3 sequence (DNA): TGTGCCACCAGTGCTGGAGGGGTCAATGAGCAGTTCTTC. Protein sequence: CATSAGGVNEQFF.

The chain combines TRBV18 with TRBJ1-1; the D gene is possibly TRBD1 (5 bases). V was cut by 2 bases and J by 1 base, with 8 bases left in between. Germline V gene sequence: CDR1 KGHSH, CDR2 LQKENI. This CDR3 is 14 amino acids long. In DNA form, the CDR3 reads TGTGCCAGCTCACCAAGCAGGGAGAACACTGAAGCTTTCTTT. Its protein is CASSPSRENTEAFF.

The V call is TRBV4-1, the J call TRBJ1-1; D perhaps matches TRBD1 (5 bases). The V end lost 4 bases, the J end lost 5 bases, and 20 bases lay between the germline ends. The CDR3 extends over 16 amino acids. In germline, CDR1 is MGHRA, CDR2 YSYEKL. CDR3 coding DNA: TGCGCCAGCAGCCCTCGTGGCCGGCAGGGAGGAACTGAAGCTTTCTTT. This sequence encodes CASSPRGRQGGTEAFF.

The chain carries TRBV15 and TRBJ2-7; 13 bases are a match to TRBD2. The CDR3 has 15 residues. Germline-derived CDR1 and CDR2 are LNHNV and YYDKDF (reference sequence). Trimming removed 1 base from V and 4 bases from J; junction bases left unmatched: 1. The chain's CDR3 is CATSRGTSGGYEQYF. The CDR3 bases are TGTGCCACCAGCAGAGGGACTAGCGGGGGTTACGAGCAGTACTTC.

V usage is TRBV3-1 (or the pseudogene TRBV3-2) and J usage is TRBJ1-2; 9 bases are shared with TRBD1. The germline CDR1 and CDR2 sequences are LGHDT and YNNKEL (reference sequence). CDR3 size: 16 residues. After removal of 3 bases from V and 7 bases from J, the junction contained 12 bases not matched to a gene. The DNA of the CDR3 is TGTGCCAGCAGCCATCTCCCCACAGGGGGCGCGTCTGGCTACACCTTC. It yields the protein CASSHLPTGGASGYTF.

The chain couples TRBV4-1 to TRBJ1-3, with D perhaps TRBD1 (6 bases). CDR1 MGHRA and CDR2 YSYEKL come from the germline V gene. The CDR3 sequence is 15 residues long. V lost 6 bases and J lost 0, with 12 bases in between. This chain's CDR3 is CASSHFRGSGNTIYF. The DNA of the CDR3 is TGCGCCAGCAGTCACTTCAGGGGCTCTGGAAACACCATATATTTT.

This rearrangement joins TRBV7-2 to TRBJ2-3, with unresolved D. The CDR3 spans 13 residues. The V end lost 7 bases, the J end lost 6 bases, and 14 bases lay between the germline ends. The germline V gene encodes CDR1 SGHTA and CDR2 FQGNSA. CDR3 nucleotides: TGTGCCAGCACCTCCTCACGGTTTGATACGCAGTATTTT. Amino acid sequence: CASTSSRFDTQYF.

CDR3 bases: TGTGCCACCCTCACGGGGGGGGTCCACAATGAGCAGTTCTTC. Its translation is CATLTGGVHNEQFF. This rearrangement joins TRBV7-9 to TRBJ2-1, with 8 nucleotides matching TRBD2. V lost 10 bases and J lost 5; bases outside the gene matches: 10. Germline V lookup: CDR1 SEHNR, CDR2 FQNEAQ (reference sequence). CDR3 length equals 14 residues.

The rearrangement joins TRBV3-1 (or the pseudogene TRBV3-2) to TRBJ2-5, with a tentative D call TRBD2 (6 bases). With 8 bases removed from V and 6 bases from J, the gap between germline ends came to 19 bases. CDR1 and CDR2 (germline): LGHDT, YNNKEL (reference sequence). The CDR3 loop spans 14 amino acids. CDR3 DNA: TGTGCCAGCGGGCGTGGCGGGACCTCCCAGACCCAGTACTTC. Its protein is CASGRGGTSQTQYF.

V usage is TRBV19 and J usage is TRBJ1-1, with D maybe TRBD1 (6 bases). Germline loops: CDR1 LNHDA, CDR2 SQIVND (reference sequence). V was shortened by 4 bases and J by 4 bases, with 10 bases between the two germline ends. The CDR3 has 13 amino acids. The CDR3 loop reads CASSTGALTEAFF. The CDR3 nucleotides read TGTGCCAGTAGTACAGGGGCCCTCACTGAAGCTTTCTTT.